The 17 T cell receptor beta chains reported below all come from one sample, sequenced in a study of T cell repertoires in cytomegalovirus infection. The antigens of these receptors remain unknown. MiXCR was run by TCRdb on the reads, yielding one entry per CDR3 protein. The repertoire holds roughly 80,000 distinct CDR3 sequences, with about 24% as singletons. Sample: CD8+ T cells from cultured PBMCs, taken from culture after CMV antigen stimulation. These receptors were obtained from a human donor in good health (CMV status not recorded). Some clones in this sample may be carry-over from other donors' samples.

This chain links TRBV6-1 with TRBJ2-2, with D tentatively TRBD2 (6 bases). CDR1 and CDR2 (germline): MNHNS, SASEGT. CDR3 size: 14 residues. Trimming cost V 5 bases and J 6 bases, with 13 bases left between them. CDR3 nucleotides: TGTGCCAGCAGTCCCGGGACTCGGCCCGGGGAGCTGTTTTTT. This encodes CASSPGTRPGELFF.

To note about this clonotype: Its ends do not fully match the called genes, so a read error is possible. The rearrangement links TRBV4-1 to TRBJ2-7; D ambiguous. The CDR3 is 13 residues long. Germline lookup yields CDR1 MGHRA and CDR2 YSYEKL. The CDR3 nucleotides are TGCGCCAACAGCCAAGAGGACGGCTTGGAGCGGTACTTC. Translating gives CANSQEDGLERYF.

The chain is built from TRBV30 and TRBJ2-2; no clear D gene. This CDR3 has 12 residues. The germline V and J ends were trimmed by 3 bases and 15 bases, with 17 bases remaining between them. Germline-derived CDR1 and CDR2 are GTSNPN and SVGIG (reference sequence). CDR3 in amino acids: CAWRPDGPLVFF. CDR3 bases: TGTGCCTGGAGACCCGACGGTCCCTTGGTGTTTTTT. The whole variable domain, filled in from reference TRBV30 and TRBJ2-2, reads SQTIHQWPATLVQPVGSPLSLECTVEGTSNPNLYWYRQAAGRGLQLLFYSVGIGQISSEVPQNLSASRPQDRQFILSSKKLLLSDSGFYLCAWRPDGPLVFFGEGSRLTVL.

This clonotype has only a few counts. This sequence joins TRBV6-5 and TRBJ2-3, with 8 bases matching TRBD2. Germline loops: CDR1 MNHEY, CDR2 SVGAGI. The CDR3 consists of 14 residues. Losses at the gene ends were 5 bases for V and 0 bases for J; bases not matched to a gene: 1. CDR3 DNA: TGTGCCAGCAGTCGGGAGGGGAGCACAGATACGCAGTATTTT. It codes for CASSREGSTDTQYF.

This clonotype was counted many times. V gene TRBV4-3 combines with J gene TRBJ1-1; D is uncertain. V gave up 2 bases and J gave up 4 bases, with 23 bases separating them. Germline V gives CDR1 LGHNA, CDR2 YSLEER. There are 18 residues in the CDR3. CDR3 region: CASSQTPELRTGGTEAFF. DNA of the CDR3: TGCGCCAGCAGCCAAACTCCAGAGTTAAGGACGGGAGGCACTGAAGCTTTCTTT.

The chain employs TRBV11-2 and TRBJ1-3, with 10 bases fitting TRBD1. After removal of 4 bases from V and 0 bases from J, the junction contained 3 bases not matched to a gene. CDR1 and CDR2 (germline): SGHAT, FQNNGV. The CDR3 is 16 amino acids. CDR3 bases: TGTGCCAGCAGCTCGGGACAGGGGAGCTCTGGAAACACCATATATTTT. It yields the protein CASSSGQGSSGNTIYF. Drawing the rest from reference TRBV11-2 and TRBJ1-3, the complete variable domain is EAGVAQSPRYKIIEKRQSVAFWCNPISGHATLYWYQQILGQGPKLLIQFQNNGVVDDSQLPKDRFSAERLKGVDSTLKIQPAKLEDSAVYLCASSSGQGSSGNTIYFGEGSWLTVV.

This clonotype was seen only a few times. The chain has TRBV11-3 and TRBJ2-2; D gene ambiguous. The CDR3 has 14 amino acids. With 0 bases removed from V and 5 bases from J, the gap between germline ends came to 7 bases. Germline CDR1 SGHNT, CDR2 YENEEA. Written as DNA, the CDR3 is TGTGCCAGCAGCTTAGATCCCAGTACCGGGGAGCTGTTTTTT. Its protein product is CASSLDPSTGELFF. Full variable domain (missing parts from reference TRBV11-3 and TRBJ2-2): EAGVVQSPRYKIIEKKQPVAFWCNPISGHNTLYWYLQNLGQGPELLIRYENEEAVDDSQLPKDRFSAERLKGVDSTLKIQPAELGDSAVYLCASSLDPSTGELFFGEGSRLTVL.

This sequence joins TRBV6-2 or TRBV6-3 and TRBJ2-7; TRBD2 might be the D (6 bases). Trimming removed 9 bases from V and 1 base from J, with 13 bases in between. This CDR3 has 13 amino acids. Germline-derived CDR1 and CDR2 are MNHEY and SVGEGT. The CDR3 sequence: CASLRGKSYEQYF. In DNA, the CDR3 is TGTGCCAGTCTGCGGGGTAAATCCTACGAGCAGTACTTC.

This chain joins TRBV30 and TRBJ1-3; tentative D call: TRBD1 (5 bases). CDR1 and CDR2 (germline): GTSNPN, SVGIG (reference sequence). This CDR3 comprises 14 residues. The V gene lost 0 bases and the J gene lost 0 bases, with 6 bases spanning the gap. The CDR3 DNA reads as TGTGCCTGGAGTGTGGGGGTCTCTGGAAACACCATATATTTT. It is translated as CAWSVGVSGNTIYF.

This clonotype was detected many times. The CDR3 DNA follows: TGTGCCAGCAAGGGCGGGATAGCCAAAAACATTCAGTACTTC. Amino acids: CASKGGIAKNIQYF. The chain combines TRBV6-1 with TRBJ2-4, with a possible D match to TRBD2 (6 bases). From germline, CDR1 is MNHNS and CDR2 SASEGT. CDR3 length: 14 amino acids. Trimming shortened V by 7 bases and J by 0 bases, and 10 bases separated the two germline ends.

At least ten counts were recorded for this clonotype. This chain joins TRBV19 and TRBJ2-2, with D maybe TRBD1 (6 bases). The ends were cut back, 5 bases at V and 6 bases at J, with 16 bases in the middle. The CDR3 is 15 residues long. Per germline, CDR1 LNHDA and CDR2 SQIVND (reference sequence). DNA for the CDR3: TGTGCCAGTAGTGAGGACAGAGGAATTCCCGGGGAGCTGTTTTTT. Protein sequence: CASSEDRGIPGELFF.

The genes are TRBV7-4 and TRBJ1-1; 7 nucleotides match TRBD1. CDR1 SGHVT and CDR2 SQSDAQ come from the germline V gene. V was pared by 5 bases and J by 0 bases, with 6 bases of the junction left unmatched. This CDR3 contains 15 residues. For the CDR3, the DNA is TGTGCCAGCAGCGTTACGACAGGGCTGAACACTGAAGCTTTCTTT. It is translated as CASSVTTGLNTEAFF.

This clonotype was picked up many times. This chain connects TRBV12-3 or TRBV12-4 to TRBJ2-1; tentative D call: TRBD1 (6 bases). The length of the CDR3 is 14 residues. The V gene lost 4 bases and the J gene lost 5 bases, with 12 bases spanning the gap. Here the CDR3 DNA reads TGTGCCAGCAGTTCAGGGGCTACCAACAATGAGCAGTTCTTC. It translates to CASSSGATNNEQFF.

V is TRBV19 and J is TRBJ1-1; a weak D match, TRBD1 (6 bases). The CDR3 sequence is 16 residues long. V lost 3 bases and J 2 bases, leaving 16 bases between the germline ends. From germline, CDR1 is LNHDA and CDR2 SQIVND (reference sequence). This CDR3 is CASSMDPWDTNTEAFF. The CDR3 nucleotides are TGTGCCAGTAGTATGGACCCGTGGGACACTAACACTGAAGCTTTCTTT.

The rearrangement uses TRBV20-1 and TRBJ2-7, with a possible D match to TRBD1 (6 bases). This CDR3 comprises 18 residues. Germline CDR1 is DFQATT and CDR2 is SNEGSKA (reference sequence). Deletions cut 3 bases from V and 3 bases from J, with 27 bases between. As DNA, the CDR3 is TGCAGTGCTAGCGCGACAGGAACCGTCCTTCCCCTGAACTACGAGCAGTACTTC. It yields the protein CSASATGTVLPLNYEQYF.

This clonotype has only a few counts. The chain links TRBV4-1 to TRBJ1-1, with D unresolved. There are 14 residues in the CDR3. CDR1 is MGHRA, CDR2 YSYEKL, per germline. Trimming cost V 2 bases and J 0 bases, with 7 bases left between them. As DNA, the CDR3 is TGCGCCAGCAGCCAAACTGTCATGAACACTGAAGCTTTCTTT. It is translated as CASSQTVMNTEAFF.

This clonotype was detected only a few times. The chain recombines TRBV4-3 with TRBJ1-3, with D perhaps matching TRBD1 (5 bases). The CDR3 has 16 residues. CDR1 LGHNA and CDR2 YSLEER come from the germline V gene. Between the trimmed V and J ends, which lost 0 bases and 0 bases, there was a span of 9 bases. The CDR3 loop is CASSQEQAYSGNTIYF. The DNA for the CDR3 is TGCGCCAGCAGCCAAGAACAGGCTTACTCTGGAAACACCATATATTTT.